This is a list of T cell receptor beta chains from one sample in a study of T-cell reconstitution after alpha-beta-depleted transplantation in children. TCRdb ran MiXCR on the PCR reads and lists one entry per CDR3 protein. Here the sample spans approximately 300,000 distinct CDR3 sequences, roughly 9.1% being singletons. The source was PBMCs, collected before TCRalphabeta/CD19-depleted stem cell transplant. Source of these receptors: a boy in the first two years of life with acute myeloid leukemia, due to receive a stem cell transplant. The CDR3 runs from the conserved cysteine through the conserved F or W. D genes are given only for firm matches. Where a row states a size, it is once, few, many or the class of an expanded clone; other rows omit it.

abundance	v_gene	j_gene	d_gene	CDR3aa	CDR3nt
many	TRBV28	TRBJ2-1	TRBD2	CASSPGTSGSYNEQFF	TGTGCCAGCAGTCCGGGGACTAGCGGCTCCTACAATGAGCAGTTCTTC
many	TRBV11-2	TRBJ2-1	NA	CASSLGRGRNNEQFF	TGTGCCAGCAGCCTAGGGAGGGGGCGAAACAATGAGCAGTTCTTC
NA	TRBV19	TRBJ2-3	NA	CASSVLARDTQYF	TGTGCCAGTAGTGTGCTAGCGAGGGATACGCAGTATTTT
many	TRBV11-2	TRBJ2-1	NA	CASSLSTGYNEQFF	TGTGCCAGCAGCTTATCGACAGGTTACAATGAGCAGTTCTTC
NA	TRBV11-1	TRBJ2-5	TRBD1	CASSRDSPQETQYF	TGTGCCAGCAGCCGGGACAGCCCTCAAGAGACCCAGTACTTC
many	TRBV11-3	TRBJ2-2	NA	CASSSIPLVPGELFF	TGTGCCAGCAGCTCCATACCTCTGGTGCCCGGGGAGCTGTTTTTT
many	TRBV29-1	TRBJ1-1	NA	CTCGSGNTEAFF	TGCACCTGTGGGTCGGGGAACACTGAAGCTTTCTTT
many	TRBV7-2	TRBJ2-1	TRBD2	CASSLAGTSRRNEQFF	TGTGCCAGCAGCTTAGCCGGGACTAGCAGGCGCAATGAGCAGTTCTTC
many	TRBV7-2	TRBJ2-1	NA	CASSPSPHNEQFF	TGTGCCAGCAGCCCCTCCCCACACAATGAGCAGTTCTTC
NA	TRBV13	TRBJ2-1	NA	CASSPRGDEQFF	TGTGCCAGCAGCCCGAGGGGGGATGAGCAGTTCTTC
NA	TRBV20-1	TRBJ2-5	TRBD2	CSARVSGTSGGARKTQYF	TGCAGTGCTAGAGTGTCCGGGACTAGCGGGGGGGCGCGAAAGACCCAGTACTTC
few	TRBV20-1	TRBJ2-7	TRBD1	CSARDLDRGMYEQYF	TGCAGTGCTAGAGATCTGGACAGGGGCATGTACGAGCAGTACTTC
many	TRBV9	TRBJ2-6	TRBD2	CASSVFSGSPGANVLTF	TGTGCCAGCAGCGTATTTAGCGGGAGTCCTGGGGCCAACGTCCTGACTTTC
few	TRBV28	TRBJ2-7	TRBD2	CASSLKGLVRGTYEQYF	TGTGCCAGCAGTTTAAAGGGACTAGTAAGGGGAACCTACGAGCAGTACTTC
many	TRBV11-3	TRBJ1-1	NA	CASSLGFTEAFF	TGTGCCAGCAGCTTGGGGTTCACTGAAGCTTTCTTT
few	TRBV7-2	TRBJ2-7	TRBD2	CASSLATSGISYEQYF	TGTGCCAGCAGCTTAGCCACTAGCGGGATCTCCTACGAGCAGTACTTC
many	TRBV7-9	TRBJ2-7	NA	CASSLWASEQYF	TGTGCCAGCAGCTTATGGGCCAGTGAGCAGTACTTC
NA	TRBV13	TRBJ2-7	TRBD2	CASSLRSSGRSSPYEQYF	TGTGCCAGCAGCTTAAGGTCTAGCGGGAGATCATCCCCCTACGAGCAGTACTTC
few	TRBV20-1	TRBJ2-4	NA	CSARKLMGAKNIQYF	TGCAGTGCTAGAAAATTGATGGGGGCCAAAAACATTCAGTACTTC
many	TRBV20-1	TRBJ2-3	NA	CSAADYDTQYF	TGCAGTGCTGCGGACTATGATACGCAGTATTTT
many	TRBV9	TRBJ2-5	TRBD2	CASSLGLAQETQYF	TGTGCCAGCAGCTTAGGACTAGCTCAAGAGACCCAGTACTTC
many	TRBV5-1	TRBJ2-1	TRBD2	CASSLFAGGPDEQFF	TGCGCCAGCAGCTTGTTTGCGGGGGGGCCCGATGAGCAGTTCTTC
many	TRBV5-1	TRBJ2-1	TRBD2	CASSLGSGGGGSYNEQFF	TGCGCCAGCAGCTTGGGTAGCGGGGGGGGAGGCTCCTACAATGAGCAGTTCTTC
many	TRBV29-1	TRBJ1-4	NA	CSVVQGNEEKLFF	TGCAGCGTTGTGCAGGGCAATGAAGAAAAACTGTTTTTT
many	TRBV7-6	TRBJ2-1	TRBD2	CASSLRAGGDNEQFF	TGTGCCAGCAGCTTAAGGGCGGGGGGGGACAATGAGCAGTTCTTC
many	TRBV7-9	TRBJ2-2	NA	CASSLVDTNTGELFF	TGTGCCAGCAGCTTAGTTGATACGAACACCGGGGAGCTGTTTTTT
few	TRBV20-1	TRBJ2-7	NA	CSAEGTSFYEQYF	TGCAGTGCCGAGGGTACTTCTTTTTACGAGCAGTACTTC
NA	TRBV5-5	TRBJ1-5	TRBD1	CASSETTGGPNQPQHF	TGTGCCAGCAGCGAGACTACAGGGGGCCCCAATCAGCCCCAGCATTTT
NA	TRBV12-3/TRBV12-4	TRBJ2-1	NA	CASSLNRPYNEQFF	TGTGCCAGCAGTTTAAACCGCCCCTACAATGAGCAGTTCTTC
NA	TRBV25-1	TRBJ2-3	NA	CASRNQGYGTDTQYF	TGTGCCAGCAGAAACCAGGGCTACGGTACAGATACGCAGTATTTT
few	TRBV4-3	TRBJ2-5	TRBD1	CASSQDDRGLYF	TGCGCCAGCAGCCAAGATGACAGGGGGTTGTACTTC
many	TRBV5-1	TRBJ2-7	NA	CASSLAFDGYEQYF	TGCGCCAGCAGCTTGGCCTTTGACGGCTACGAGCAGTACTTC
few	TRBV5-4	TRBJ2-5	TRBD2	CASQNNPSGRRETQYF	TGTGCCAGCCAAAACAACCCGAGCGGGAGGAGAGAGACCCAGTACTTC
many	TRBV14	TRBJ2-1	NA	CASSQRYNEQFF	TGTGCCAGCAGCCAACGCTACAATGAGCAGTTCTTC
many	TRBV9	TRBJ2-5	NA	CASSVGTEETQYF	TGTGCCAGCAGCGTAGGAACAGAAGAGACCCAGTACTTC
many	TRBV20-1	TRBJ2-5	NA	CSAHKDMQETQYF	TGCAGTGCTCATAAAGACATGCAAGAGACCCAGTACTTC
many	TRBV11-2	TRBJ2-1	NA	CASSLETDNEQFF	TGTGCCAGCAGCTTGGAAACGGACAATGAGCAGTTCTTC
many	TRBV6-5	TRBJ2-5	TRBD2	CASSYSLAGGQETQYF	TGTGCCAGCAGTTACTCGCTAGCGGGGGGCCAAGAGACCCAGTACTTC
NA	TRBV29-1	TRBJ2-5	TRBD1	CSLRRRTGLNETQYF	TGCAGCCTGAGGCGGAGGACAGGCCTAAATGAGACCCAGTACTTC
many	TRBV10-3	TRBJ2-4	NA	CAISVGWGDIQYF	TGTGCCATCAGCGTGGGATGGGGGGACATTCAGTACTTC
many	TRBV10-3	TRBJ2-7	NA	CAISESIGNDYEQYF	TGTGCCATCAGTGAGTCGATAGGGAACGACTACGAGCAGTACTTC
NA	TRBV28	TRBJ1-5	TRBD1	CASSLSFPRQGKQPQHF	TGTGCCAGCAGTTTATCCTTCCCTAGACAGGGCAAGCAGCCCCAGCATTTT
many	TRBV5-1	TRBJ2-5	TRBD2	CASSTGLAEETQYF	TGCGCCAGCAGCACCGGACTAGCGGAAGAGACCCAGTACTTC
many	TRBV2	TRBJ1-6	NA	CASREGRHSPLHF	TGTGCCAGCAGGGAGGGGAGGCATTCACCCCTCCACTTT
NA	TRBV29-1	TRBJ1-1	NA	CSVMRTPVNTEAFF	TGCAGCGTTATGAGGACACCCGTGAACACTGAAGCTTTCTTT